The T cell receptor (beta chain) described here comes from a study of identical twins (dated by TCRdb to 2015 to 2016). In terms of the full investigation: TCR alpha and beta repertoires from monozygotic twins, unrelated adults of various ages and cord blood were deep-sequenced to test whether fetal clonotypes persist. To rule out contamination, replicate twin experiments were performed at different times with different library preparation protocols. Broader findings and caveats from the paper: Abundant cord blood beta clonotypes had fewer insertions, young adult naive repertoires showed a similar but weaker trend, and memory repertoires showed no such trend. In beta out-of-frame sequences, excess twin sharing was weaker, because having fewer shared sequences lowered the signal-to-noise ratio. Compared with coincidental sharing between unrelated individuals, an excess of low generation-probability sequences was observed among out-of-frame TCR alpha sequences shared between twins. In monozygotic twins, recombination models systematically underestimated out-of-frame TCR alpha sharing, but the models matched the sharing seen between unrelated individuals. Zero-insertion analyses could be partly confounded by invariant T cells such as MAIT and iNKT, although diverse VJ usage argued against such confounding for most clonotypes. Because the same donors could not be followed over many years, the conclusions relied on cross-sectional statistical analysis.

The library came from 5' RACE. For sequencing, an Illumina HiSeq 2000 was employed. Template switching introduced a universal primer binding site; the final cDNA contained a unique molecular identifier, enabling accurate counting of TCR cDNA molecules. Specific primers in the conserved constant-segment region were used to synthesize first-strand cDNA for the TCR alpha and beta chains. To control for contamination, each cDNA library was double barcoded with a SMART-Mk sample barcode plus Illumina barcodes. TruSeq adapter sequences, together with Illumina sample barcodes, were added in two successive PCR steps. TCR alpha and beta cDNA libraries were sequenced on the Illumina HiSeq platform with custom primers. The original pipeline was this. MiGEC processed the raw reads to extract unique molecular identifiers, while MiXCR was used to determine the CDR3 positions. For each individual, recombination models were inferred using an EM algorithm with the repgenHMM and IGoR tools. Shared clonotype analysis was performed with the tcR package in R, normalizing sharing by the product of cloneset sizes. Out-of-frame nonproductive sequences were analyzed to study raw recombination free of thymic and clonal selection effects. TCRdb cleaned the public reads at Q25 with fastp, built clones with MiXCR and kept in-frame beta chains. Here each entry gathers all rows of one CDR3 protein and keeps the most common genes and DNA. The V and J calls here are based on TCRdb, not the publication. The sample contains hundreds of thousands of distinct CDR3 sequences, approximately 13% of them found a single time. About 1.6% of the sample belongs to the ten largest clones.

Every donor in the study was a healthy Caucasian. Three pairs of female monozygotic twins, all aged about 18 to 30 years, were included in the twin cohort. Peripheral blood mononuclear cells were used as the source from which RNA for TCR libraries was isolated. The germline V gene supplies CDR1 MGHRA and CDR2 YSYEKL. Taken from cysteine to phenylalanine, the CDR3 has 13 residues. Only the CDR3 portion is preserved as DNA: 39 bases, with reading frame beginning at the first base. V is cut by 4 bases and J by 7 bases, and the space between the germline ends is 10 bases. This clonotype was recorded a few times. Its antigen remains undetermined. Nothing much larger sits one base from this clone, and base qualities are not available. The same sample was also studied in work on yellow fever vaccine responses in identical twins. As the second publication notes: According to the authors, in identical twins the way T cells responded to vaccination appeared partly convergent and partly personalized. Focusing on identical twins, the study followed the T cell clones that responded to the vaccine, and did so with precision.

Material for sequencing was PBMCs. Recombination connected TRBV4-1 to TRBJ2-2; the D gene is perhaps TRBD2, from 5 matching bases. The clonotype was recovered from a young woman in good health. The CDR3 reads CASSPRGFGELFF. The DNA reads TGCGCCAGCAGCCCCCGAGGGTTCGGGGAGCTGTTTTTT.